The 15 T cell receptor beta chains presented below share a single source sample, sequenced in a study of untreated major depressive disorder. Only in-frame clones appear in the TCRdb table, and some are missing; sequencing was by immunoSEQ multiplex PCR. The table includes about 18,000 clones, under 90% detected once. Material: CD4+ T cells from PBMCs. Receptors originate from a woman aged 30 to 39 in good health.

The rearrangement links TRBV5-1 to TRBJ2-1, with TRBD2 identical over 9 bases. V lost 1 base, J lost 9 bases, and 14 bases stayed unmatched. CDR3 length equals 17 residues. Germline-derived CDR1 and CDR2 are SGHRS and YFSETQ. This chain's CDR3 is CASSLSPSAGGGGEQFF. The CDR3 region has the DNA TGCGCCAGCAGCTTGTCGCCTTCGGCGGGAGGGGGGGGTGAGCAGTTCTTC.

V usage is TRBV27 and J usage is TRBJ1-2; D is undetermined. CDR3 length: 12 residues. V lost 7 bases, J lost 2 bases, and 8 bases lay in between. Germline V gene lookup returns CDR1 MNHEY and CDR2 SMNVEV (reference sequence). The CDR3 bases are TGTGCCAGCAAAACGGGGAACTATGGCTACACCTTC. It encodes CASKTGNYGYTF.

The chain joins TRBV5-6 to TRBJ2-5; TRBD1 aligns across 8 bases. Germline CDR1 reads SGHDT; CDR2 reads YYEEEE. The CDR3 has 18 amino acids. The V and J ends lost 0 bases and 0 bases, in that order; junction bases with no gene match: 10. CDR3: CASSLEAGGPIYQETQYF. DNA for the CDR3: TGTGCCAGCAGCTTGGAGGCAGGGGGCCCAATATACCAAGAGACCCAGTACTTC.

This chain uses TRBV2 with TRBJ1-5; D ambiguous. CDR3 length: 14 amino acids. CDR1 and CDR2 from the germline V gene are SNHLY and FYNNEI. With 5 bases removed from V and 2 bases from J, the gap between germline ends came to 10 bases. CDR3 DNA: TGTGCCAGCAGTTCTCAGGCGGGCAATCAGCCCCAGCATTTT. Encoded protein: CASSSQAGNQPQHF.

The chain joins TRBV7-6 to TRBJ1-6; D might be TRBD1 (6 bases). With 1 base removed from V and 8 bases from J, the gap between germline ends came to 12 bases. Per germline, CDR1 SGHVS and CDR2 FNYEAQ. The CDR3 spans 15 residues. The chain's CDR3 is CASSLGSGGDSPLHF. DNA of the CDR3: TGTGCCAGCAGCTTAGGGTCCGGGGGCGATTCACCCCTCCACTTT. Full variable domain (remainder filled in from reference TRBV7-6 and TRBJ1-6): GAGVSQSPRYKVTKRGQDVALRCDPISGHVSLYWYRQALGQGPEFLTYFNYEAQQDKSGLPNDRFSAERPEGSISTLTIQRTEQRDSAMYRCASSLGSGGDSPLHFGNGTRLTVT.

The chain couples TRBV7-6 to TRBJ2-3, with D possibly matching TRBD2 (6 bases). This CDR3 is 15 amino acids long. V lost 7 bases and J 0 bases, leaving 14 bases between the germline ends. Germline CDR1 reads SGHVS; CDR2 reads FNYEAQ. The CDR3 spells CASKGVRGSTDTQYF. In DNA form, the CDR3 reads TGTGCCAGCAAGGGTGTGCGGGGTAGCACAGATACGCAGTATTTT.

The V gene is TRBV18, the J gene TRBJ2-2, with TRBD1 matching over 8 bases. There are 15 residues in the CDR3. From germline, CDR1 is KGHSH and CDR2 LQKENI. V dropped 5 bases and J dropped 6; count of bases not matched to a gene: 8. CDR3 bases: TGTGCCAGCTCAGGTCCGGGACAGGTGTCCGGGGAGCTGTTTTTT. This sequence encodes CASSGPGQVSGELFF.

Written as DNA, the CDR3 is TGTGCCAGCAGTGAGGCCCTGGGATGGGGAGCTTTCTTT. It specifies CASSEALGWGAFF. The V gene is TRBV2, the J gene TRBJ1-1, with D unresolved. V was clipped by 3 bases and J by 10 bases, with 15 bases between them. CDR3 length: 13 residues. Germline V gene sequence: CDR1 SNHLY, CDR2 FYNNEI.

The chain combines TRBV28 with TRBJ1-2; perhaps TRBD1 as D (5 bases). V lost 8 bases and J 2 bases, leaving 9 bases between the germline ends. This CDR3 region has 12 residues. Germline V gives CDR1 MDHEN, CDR2 SYDVKM. CDR3: CASQRDNYGYTF. CDR3 DNA: TGTGCCAGCCAACGGGACAACTATGGCTACACCTTC.

The chain recombines TRBV4-2 with TRBJ2-7; D remains ambiguous. V dropped 3 bases and J dropped 3 bases, with 15 bases sitting between them. Germline V lookup: CDR1 LGHNA, CDR2 YNFKEQ. The CDR3 is made up of 15 amino acids. CDR3 loop: CASSHSSSIDYEQYF. Here the CDR3 DNA reads TGTGCCAGCAGCCACTCCTCGTCCATTGACTACGAGCAGTACTTC.

J is TRBJ2-7 and V is TRBV5-1; D ambiguous. V was trimmed by 0 bases and J by 2 bases, leaving 12 bases between them. CDR1 SGHRS and CDR2 YFSETQ come from the germline V gene. The CDR3 sequence is 15 residues long. The CDR3 DNA follows: TGCGCCAGCAGCTTGGGTCACGCCACCACCTACGAGCAGTACTTC. The encoded protein is CASSLGHATTYEQYF.

The V call is TRBV4-2, the J call TRBJ2-3; D not resolved. V lost 0 bases, J lost 2 bases, and 12 bases lay in between. The CDR3 contains 16 residues. Germline CDR1 LGHNA, CDR2 YNFKEQ. The CDR3 loop reads CASSQDYLQNTDTQYF. The CDR3 region has the DNA TGTGCCAGCAGCCAAGATTATCTACAGAACACAGATACGCAGTATTTT.

This sequence joins TRBV30 and TRBJ2-5; D is perhaps TRBD2 (7 bases). Trimming shortened V by 5 bases and J by 5 bases, and 15 bases separated the two germline ends. From germline, CDR1 is GTSNPN and CDR2 SVGIG (reference sequence). The CDR3 consists of 13 residues. The CDR3 DNA follows: TGTGCCTGGTCGGGGGGCCATCTCGAGACCCAGTACTTC. As protein: CAWSGGHLETQYF.

The chain employs TRBV7-8 and TRBJ2-7; D perhaps matches TRBD2 (6 bases). The V end was cut by 5 bases, the J end by 5 bases, with 25 bases between. Germline CDR1 is SGHVS and CDR2 is FQNEAQ. The CDR3 covers 17 residues. The CDR3 region has the DNA TGTGCCAGCAGCCCCCGGGGGTCGGGCAGTTCGGCCAACGAGCAGTACTTC. Translated, it gives CASSPRGSGSSANEQYF. Using reference TRBV7-8 and TRBJ2-7 for the parts outside the CDR3, the full variable domain is GAGVSQSPRYKVAKRGQDVALRCDPISGHVSLFWYQQALGQGPEFLTYFQNEAQLDKSGLPSDRFFAERPEGSVSTLKIQRTQQEDSAVYLCASSPRGSGSSANEQYFGPGTRLTVT.

The V call is TRBV28, the J call TRBJ2-1; 7 nucleotides align to TRBD2. The CDR3 consists of 16 residues. Trimming at V came to 6 bases and at J to 2 bases, leaving 10 bases not matched to a gene. Germline V CDR1 and CDR2: MDHEN, SYDVKM. The CDR3, as DNA: TGTGCCAGCAGCGGGGCGGGAGCCGCGACCTACAATGAGCAGTTCTTC. Translated, it gives CASSGAGAATYNEQFF.